The present TCR beta chain was sequenced within a study of blood T cell repertoires in COVID-19. The wider study: Italy, Spain and the United States were the sources of the convalescent and acute COVID-19 samples. T cells, B-cell-depleted T cells, or PBMCs supplied cDNA or gDNA.

CDR3 length: 15 residues. From germline, CDR1 is SEHNR and CDR2 FQNEAQ (reference sequence). V was shortened by 5 bases and J by 5 bases, with 18 bases between the two germline ends. How the authors handled the data: Amplified reference gene primers provided the basis for estimating nucleated cell counts. Profiled with immunoSEQ multiplex PCR; TCRdb holds only in-frame clones, not every one. The DNA gave D and trimming, while V, J and clone size come from that table. This sample carries about 120,000 clones, roughly four fifths of them seen once, and the ten largest clones take over 9.5%. The sequenced sample consisted of peripheral blood. The rearrangement links TRBV7-9 to TRBJ1-1, with unresolved D. The origin of this receptor is a human donor in a cohort sampled during active COVID-19. CDR3 coding DNA: TGTGCCAGCAGCCCCCTGGGTGTTTCGGGAACTGAAGCTTTCTTT. It encodes CASSPLGVSGTEAFF.